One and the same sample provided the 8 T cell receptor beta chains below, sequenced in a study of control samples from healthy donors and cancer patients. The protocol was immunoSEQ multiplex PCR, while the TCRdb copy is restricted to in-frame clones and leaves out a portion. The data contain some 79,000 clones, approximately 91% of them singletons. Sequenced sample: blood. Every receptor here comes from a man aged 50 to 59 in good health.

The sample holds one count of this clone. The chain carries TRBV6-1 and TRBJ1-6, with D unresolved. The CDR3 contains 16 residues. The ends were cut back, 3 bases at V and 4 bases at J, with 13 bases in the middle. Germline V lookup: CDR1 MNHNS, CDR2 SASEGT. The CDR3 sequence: CASSDDHRGYNSPLHF. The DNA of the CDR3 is TGTGCCAGCAGTGATGACCACCGAGGTTATAATTCACCCCTCCACTTT.

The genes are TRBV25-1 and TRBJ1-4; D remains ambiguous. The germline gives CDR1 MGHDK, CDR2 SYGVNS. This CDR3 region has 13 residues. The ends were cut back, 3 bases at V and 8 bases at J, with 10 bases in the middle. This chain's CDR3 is CASSEARVEKLFF. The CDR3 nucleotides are TGTGCCAGCAGTGAGGCTAGGGTGGAAAAACTGTTTTTT.

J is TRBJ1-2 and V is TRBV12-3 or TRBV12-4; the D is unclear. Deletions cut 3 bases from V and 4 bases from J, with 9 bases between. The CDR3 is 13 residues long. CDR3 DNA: TGTGCCAGCAGTTTGGCCTTTTCCTATGGCTACACCTTC. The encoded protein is CASSLAFSYGYTF.

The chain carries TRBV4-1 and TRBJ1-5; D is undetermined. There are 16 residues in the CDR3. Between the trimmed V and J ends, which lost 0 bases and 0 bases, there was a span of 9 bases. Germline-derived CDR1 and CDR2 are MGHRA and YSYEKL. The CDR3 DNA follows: TGCGCCAGCAGCCAAGAGTCGGGGTCTAGCAATCAGCCCCAGCATTTT. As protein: CASSQESGSSNQPQHF.

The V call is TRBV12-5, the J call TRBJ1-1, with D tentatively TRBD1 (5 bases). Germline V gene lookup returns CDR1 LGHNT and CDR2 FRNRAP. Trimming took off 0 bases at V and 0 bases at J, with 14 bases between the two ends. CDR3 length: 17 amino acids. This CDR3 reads CASGLVRGEILNTEAFF. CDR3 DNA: TGTGCTAGTGGTTTGGTACGGGGGGAAATCTTGAACACTGAAGCTTTCTTT.

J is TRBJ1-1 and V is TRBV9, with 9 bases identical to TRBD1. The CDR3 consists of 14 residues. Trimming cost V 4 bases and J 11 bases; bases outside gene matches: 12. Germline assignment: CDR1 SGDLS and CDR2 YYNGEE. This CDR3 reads CASSPRDRVGSAFF. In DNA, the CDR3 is TGTGCCAGCAGCCCCCGGGACAGGGTAGGGTCGGCTTTCTTT.

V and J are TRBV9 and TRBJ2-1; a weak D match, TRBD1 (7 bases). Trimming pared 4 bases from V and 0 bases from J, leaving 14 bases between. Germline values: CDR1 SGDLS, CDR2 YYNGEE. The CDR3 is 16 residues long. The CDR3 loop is CASSPQGGVSYNEQFF. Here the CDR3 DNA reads TGTGCCAGCAGCCCCCAGGGGGGTGTCTCCTACAATGAGCAGTTCTTC.

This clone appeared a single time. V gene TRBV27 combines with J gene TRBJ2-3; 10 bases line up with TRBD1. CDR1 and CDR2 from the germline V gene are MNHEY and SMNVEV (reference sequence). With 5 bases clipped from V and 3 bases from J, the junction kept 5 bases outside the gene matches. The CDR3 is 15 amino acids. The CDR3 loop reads CASSQGQGYTDTQYF. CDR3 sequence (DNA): TGTGCCAGCAGTCAGGGACAGGGGTATACAGATACGCAGTATTTT.